The 26 T cell receptor beta chains below were found in one sample sequenced in a study of T cells after yellow fever vaccination. TCRdb ran MiXCR on the 5' RACE reads and lists one entry per CDR3 protein. The repertoire has a few hundred thousand distinct CDR3 sequences, about 3.5% of them found once; the top ten carry around a quarter. Here the sequenced sample was PBMCs, taken on the day of the yellow fever booster vaccination. These receptor sequences come from a man between 18 and 29 years old who received the YFV17D yellow fever vaccine.

This clonotype was found many times. The J gene is TRBJ2-6, the V gene TRBV5-1, with D uncertain. V was pared by 2 bases and J by 2 bases, with 8 bases between. This CDR3 spans 15 amino acids. CDR1 is SGHRS, CDR2 YFSETQ, per germline. The chain's CDR3 is CASSLLETGANVLTF. DNA for the CDR3: TGCGCCAGCAGCTTATTGGAGACTGGGGCCAACGTCCTGACTTTC.

The chain couples TRBV5-4 to TRBJ1-2; D call uncertain. Germline loops: CDR1 SGHNT, CDR2 YYREEE (reference sequence). The CDR3 is 14 amino acids. V was cut by 0 bases and J by 8 bases, with 14 bases left in between. CDR3 DNA sequence: TGTGCCAGCAGCTTGGCGGGAGTATTAGGGGGCTACACCTTC. It translates to CASSLAGVLGGYTF.

This clonotype has only a few counts. The chain joins TRBV4-3 to TRBJ1-1; perhaps TRBD1 as D (5 bases). The CDR3 has 16 residues. CDR1 is LGHNA, CDR2 YSLEER, per germline. Trimming removed 0 bases from V and 3 bases from J, with 14 bases in between. The CDR3 reads CASSQDGTPTYTEAFF. The CDR3 nucleotides read TGCGCCAGCAGCCAAGATGGGACTCCTACTTACACTGAAGCTTTCTTT.

J is TRBJ1-1 and V is TRBV20-1, with 7 bases that match TRBD1. The length of the CDR3 is 16 residues. Germline CDR1 DFQATT, CDR2 SNEGSKA (reference sequence). The V and J ends lost 4 bases and 4 bases, in that order; junction bases with no gene match: 15. The CDR3: CSATRGTVNVGTEAFF. The CDR3, as DNA: TGCAGTGCTACTAGAGGGACAGTGAATGTGGGCACTGAAGCTTTCTTT.

This clonotype has at least ten counts. This sequence joins TRBV20-1 and TRBJ2-3; 12 nucleotides line up with TRBD2. CDR1 and CDR2 (germline): DFQATT, SNEGSKA (reference sequence). Trimming cost V 6 bases and J 0 bases; bases outside gene matches: 16. CDR3 size: 19 residues. This CDR3 is CSANPYLAGGPSSTDTQYF. Written as DNA, the CDR3 is TGCAGTGCGAACCCATACCTAGCGGGGGGGCCCTCTAGCACAGATACGCAGTATTTT.

In its sample, this clonotype was seen many times. This sequence joins TRBV12-3 or TRBV12-4 and TRBJ2-7, with 9 bases aligning to TRBD1. CDR3 size: 14 residues. V was pared by 5 bases and J by 8 bases, with 10 bases of the junction left unmatched. The CDR3 DNA sequence: TGTGCCAGCAGTCCCCGGGACAGGGCTAAGAAGCAGTACTTC. It codes for CASSPRDRAKKQYF.

The CDR3, as DNA: TGTGCCAGCAGTGGGCAGGTCCCGCTTGATGGGACCCAGTACTTC. Protein: CASSGQVPLDGTQYF. The chain employs TRBV12-3 or TRBV12-4 and TRBJ2-5; no clear D. V lost 5 bases, J lost 7 bases, and 20 bases lay in between. The CDR3 covers 15 residues.

This clonotype showed up just a few times. The rearrangement joins TRBV5-1 to TRBJ1-1; D is ambiguous. Trimming shortened V by 3 bases and J by 2 bases, and 11 bases separated the two germline ends. Germline CDR1 is SGHRS and CDR2 is YFSETQ. This CDR3 spans 14 amino acids. As DNA, the CDR3 is TGCGCCAGCAGCTGGGATACCCTTAACACTGAAGCTTTCTTT. Its protein is CASSWDTLNTEAFF.

Only a few counts were recorded for this clonotype. CDR3 in amino acids: CASSLAGTGLGNTIYF. The CDR3 DNA is TGCGCCAGCAGCCTTGCCGGGACAGGGCTGGGAAACACCATATATTTT. V and J are TRBV5-1 and TRBJ1-3; TRBD1 matches 9 bases. The germline gives CDR1 SGHRS, CDR2 YFSETQ. V was pared by 4 bases and J by 4 bases, with 9 bases of the junction left unmatched. The CDR3 runs 16 residues.

The table lists this clonotype with many counts. In DNA, the CDR3 is TGCAGCGTTACCCAGGCGATCGGAGAGACCCAGTACTTC. This codes for CSVTQAIGETQYF. J is TRBJ2-5 and V is TRBV29-1; no definite D call. The V end lost 5 bases, the J end lost 4 bases, and 14 bases lay between the germline ends. The CDR3 is 13 residues long. Germline values: CDR1 SQVTM, CDR2 ANQGSEA.

The V gene is TRBV20-1, the J gene TRBJ1-5, with 8 bases fitting TRBD1. CDR3 length equals 15 residues. CDR1 DFQATT and CDR2 SNEGSKA come from the germline V gene (reference sequence). V lost 5 bases, J lost 2 bases, and 8 bases stayed unmatched. The CDR3 DNA is TGCAGTGCTCCAACGACAGGGGCGGGCAATCAGCCCCAGCATTTT. Translated, it gives CSAPTTGAGNQPQHF.

In this sample, this clonotype turned up many times. The V and J genes are TRBV6-5 and TRBJ2-2, with 7 bases aligning to TRBD1. This CDR3 is 17 amino acids long. CDR1 and CDR2 from the germline V gene are MNHEY and SVGAGI. The junction had 14 bases not matched to a gene; V was cut back by 4 bases and J by 6 bases. This CDR3 reads CASSFSYGTVVSGELFF. CDR3 DNA sequence: TGTGCCAGCAGTTTTTCCTACGGGACAGTAGTTTCCGGGGAGCTGTTTTTT.

This clonotype came up a few times. CDR3 DNA sequence: TGTGCCAGCAGCTCAGGAATAGCGGGCGGGCTGGATGAGCAGTTCTTC. This sequence encodes CASSSGIAGGLDEQFF. The chain uses TRBV7-2 and TRBJ2-1, with 7 positions matching TRBD2. Unmatched junction bases numbered 14, after V lost 4 bases and J lost 8 bases. The CDR3 consists of 16 residues. Germline CDR1 and CDR2: SGHTA and FQGNSA. Full variable domain (missing parts from reference TRBV7-2 and TRBJ2-1): GAGVSQSPSNKVTEKGKDVELRCDPISGHTALYWYRQSLGQGLEFLIYFQGNSAPDKSGLPSDRFSAERTGGSVSTLTIQRTQQEDSAVYLCASSSGIAGGLDEQFFGPGTRLTVL.

This clonotype has at least ten counts. The chain has TRBV7-9 and TRBJ1-1, with a possible D match to TRBD1 (6 bases). Trimming stripped 4 bases from V and 5 bases from J, with 17 bases between. Looked up from germline, CDR1 is SEHNR and CDR2 is FQNEAQ (reference sequence). The CDR3 has 15 residues. Here the CDR3 reads CASSSRGGRWTEAFF. CDR3 in DNA: TGTGCCAGCAGCTCTCGGGGGGGCCGGTGGACTGAAGCTTTCTTT.

The V gene is TRBV24-1, the J gene TRBJ2-3; D unclear. The germline gives CDR1 KGHDR, CDR2 SFDVKD. V was pared by 3 bases and J by 1 base, with 10 bases between. The CDR3 length is 15 residues. CDR3 in amino acids: CATSDPNSGTDTQYF. The CDR3 DNA reads TGTGCCACCAGTGATCCAAATTCCGGCACAGATACGCAGTATTTT.

This clonotype was observed at least ten times. V usage is TRBV7-8 and J usage is TRBJ1-4; perhaps TRBD1 as D (6 bases). There are 14 residues in the CDR3. Between the trimmed V and J ends, which lost 4 bases and 5 bases, there was a span of 11 bases. Germline values: CDR1 SGHVS, CDR2 FQNEAQ. The CDR3 protein is CASSSGQRNEKLFF. CDR3 nucleotide sequence: TGTGCCAGCAGCTCAGGACAGCGAAATGAAAAACTGTTTTTT. The entire variable domain, with the rest obtained from reference TRBV7-8 and TRBJ1-4, is as follows: GAGVSQSPRYKVAKRGQDVALRCDPISGHVSLFWYQQALGQGPEFLTYFQNEAQLDKSGLPSDRFFAERPEGSVSTLKIQRTQQEDSAVYLCASSSGQRNEKLFFGSGTQLSVL.

This clonotype was seen many times. The chain carries TRBV24-1 and TRBJ2-2; no clear D gene. The CDR3 length is 16 residues. Germline values: CDR1 KGHDR, CDR2 SFDVKD. V shed 4 bases and J shed 6 bases, with 17 bases lying between them. CDR3 nucleotides: TGTGCCACCAGTGACCCAAAGCTGTATGAGGCCGGGGAGCTGTTTTTT. Its protein product is CATSDPKLYEAGELFF.

The CDR3 DNA reads as TGCGCCAGCAGCCCGCTGCACCTTGGACAGGGGTATAATTCACCCCTCCACTTT. Its translation: CASSPLHLGQGYNSPLHF. The V call is TRBV5-1, the J call TRBJ1-6, with TRBD1 matching 9 bases. J was trimmed by 4 bases and V by 4 bases; bases with no gene match: 12. Per germline, CDR1 SGHRS and CDR2 YFSETQ. The CDR3 is 18 residues long.

In this sample, this clonotype turned up a few times. The rearrangement links TRBV12-3 or TRBV12-4 to TRBJ1-1; 8 bases line up with TRBD1. CDR3 length: 14 residues. V was clipped by 3 bases and J by 1 base; unmatched bases: 1. The CDR3 DNA sequence: TGTGCCAGCAGTTTGGACAGGGAGAACACTGAAGCTTTCTTT. Residues: CASSLDRENTEAFF.

This clonotype has ten or more counts. The chain carries TRBV29-1 and TRBJ1-2; D uncertain. Germline-derived CDR1 and CDR2 are SQVTM and ANQGSEA. This CDR3 contains 12 residues. Trimming took off 7 bases at V and 8 bases at J, with 17 bases between the two ends. This CDR3 is CSAEGRLRGYTF. CDR3 sequence (DNA): TGCAGCGCCGAAGGCCGCCTGAGAGGCTACACCTTC.

In this sample, this clonotype turned up many times. The V call is TRBV7-2, the J call TRBJ1-1, with a weak D call TRBD1 (6 bases). V lost 5 bases, J lost 7 bases, and 14 bases lay in between. The CDR3 sequence is 13 residues long. Germline V gene lookup returns CDR1 SGHTA and CDR2 FQGNSA. In DNA, the CDR3 is TGTGCCAGCAGCCGATCTCCGACAGGTGAAGCTTTCTTT. Residues: CASSRSPTGEAFF.

The chain links TRBV5-1 to TRBJ2-1; 15 bases agree with TRBD2. Losses at the gene ends were 7 bases for V and 8 bases for J; bases not matched to a gene: 7. CDR3 length: 15 residues. The germline gives CDR1 SGHRS, CDR2 YFSETQ. This CDR3 is CASRRTSGGADEQFF. In DNA, the CDR3 is TGCGCCAGCCGTAGGACTAGCGGGGGGGCCGATGAGCAGTTCTTC.

This clonotype was picked up many times. The chain recombines TRBV5-6 with TRBJ1-5; D may be TRBD1 (6 bases). CDR3 length: 13 amino acids. Deletions cut 4 bases from V and 4 bases from J, with 9 bases between. Germline-derived CDR1 and CDR2 are SGHDT and YYEEEE. The CDR3 nucleotides are TGTGCCAGCAGCCAGGACAGAAATCAGCCCCAGCATTTT. It translates to CASSQDRNQPQHF.

In its sample, this clonotype was seen many times. The chain is built from TRBV9 and TRBJ2-1; D may be TRBD1 (5 bases). The CDR3 sequence is 15 residues long. Per the germline V gene, CDR1 is SGDLS and CDR2 is YYNGEE. V lost 4 bases, J lost 2 bases, and 13 bases lay in between. In nucleotides, the CDR3 is TGTGCCAGCAGCCCCGGTGGGGCCCCCTACAATGAGCAGTTCTTC. Its protein is CASSPGGAPYNEQFF.

This clonotype was recorded at least ten times. CDR3 sequence reads: CSALAGSTDTQYF. CDR3 coding DNA: TGCAGTGCCCTCGCAGGTAGCACAGATACGCAGTATTTT. V and J are TRBV20-1 and TRBJ2-3; D ambiguous. The CDR3 runs 13 residues. Deletions cut 6 bases from V and 0 bases from J, with 10 bases between. The germline V gene encodes CDR1 DFQATT and CDR2 SNEGSKA (reference sequence).

The CDR3 sequence is CASSLVPPEETQYF. Here the CDR3 DNA reads TGTGCCAGCAGCTTAGTTCCCCCAGAAGAGACCCAGTACTTC. The chain combines TRBV11-2 with TRBJ2-5; unclear D gene. V dropped 1 base and J dropped 3 bases, with 9 bases sitting between them. The CDR3 is made up of 14 amino acids. Looked up from germline, CDR1 is SGHAT and CDR2 is FQNNGV.